Listed here are 4 T cell receptor beta chains from one sample, sequenced in a study of blood T cells in healthy people across ages. Primed by a sample-barcoded 5' primer and a J-beta primer mix, a second PCR proceeded for about 7 to 12 cycles. TCRdb ran MiXCR on the 5' RACE reads and lists one entry per CDR3 protein. The sample includes 1.6 million or so distinct CDR3 sequences, around 35% seen only once; the top ten take approximately 11%. The sequenced material came from blood. These receptor sequences come from a woman in her twenties or thirties in good health.

The CDR3 region is CSAGRTGRDTEAFF. CDR3 DNA: TGCAGCGCTGGGAGAACAGGGAGGGACACTGAAGCTTTCTTT. This rearrangement joins TRBV29-1 to TRBJ1-1; a possible D gene is TRBD1 (6 bases). The ends were cut back, 7 bases at V and 3 bases at J, with 18 bases in the middle. Germline V CDR1 and CDR2: SQVTM, ANQGSEA. This CDR3 comprises 14 residues.

This clonotype was counted many times. The J gene is TRBJ2-5, the V gene TRBV5-6; D might be TRBD1 (6 bases). The CDR3 spans 14 residues. Trimming removed 6 bases from V and 2 bases from J, with 14 bases in between. The germline CDR1 and CDR2 sequences are SGHDT and YYEEEE. CDR3 protein: CASTLRGFQETQYF. The CDR3 coding sequence is TGTGCCAGCACCCTGAGGGGGTTTCAAGAGACCCAGTACTTC.

This clonotype has only a few counts. The chain employs TRBV5-8 and TRBJ1-2; D gene unclear. The germline V gene encodes CDR1 SGHTS and CDR2 YDEGEE. The CDR3 has 14 residues. V gave up 0 bases and J gave up 8 bases, with 14 bases separating them. Written as DNA, the CDR3 is TGTGCCAGCAGCTTGGCAGGAAACTATCGCGGCTACACCTTC. Translation gives CASSLAGNYRGYTF. Using reference TRBV5-8 and TRBJ1-2 for the parts outside the CDR3, the full variable domain is EAGVTQSPTHLIKTRGQQATLRCSPISGHTSVYWYQQALGLGLQFLLWYDEGEERNRGNFPPRFSGRQFPNYSSELNVNALELEDSALYLCASSLAGNYRGYTFGSGTRLTVV.

This clonotype was recorded many times. The chain uses TRBV18 and TRBJ2-3; D is perhaps TRBD1 or TRBD2 (6 bases each). Germline CDR1 reads KGHSH; CDR2 reads LQKENI. The CDR3 is 17 amino acids. V lost 0 bases and J lost 0, with 13 bases in between. CDR3 DNA sequence: TGTGCCAGCTCACCACCCGGAGGGGGGCGTAGCACAGATACGCAGTATTTT. Residues: CASSPPGGGRSTDTQYF.